This T cell receptor (beta chain) was captured in a study of memory CD4+ T cells and cytomegalovirus serostatus. The sort gate was single viable CD3+CD4+CD8-CD45RO+ cells for memory CD4+ T cells. Profiling relied on immunoSEQ multiplex PCR, and the TCRdb table lists in-frame clones only, not all of them. The table records 40,000 or so clones, 79% of them present only once. The sample holds a few counts of this clone. The CDR3 consists of 12 residues. Trimming removed 6 bases at V and 9 bases at J, with 12 bases between. CDR1 SEHNR and CDR2 FQNEAQ come from the germline V gene (reference sequence). Sequences were obtained from memory CD4+ T cells from blood. The chain links TRBV7-9 to TRBJ1-5; D uncertain. The sequence was obtained from an adult in good health and CMV-seronegative. The CDR3: CASRNRDGPQHF. CDR3 sequence (DNA): TGTGCCAGCAGGAATAGGGATGGGCCCCAGCATTTT.